This entry features one T cell receptor beta chain sequence. Antigen: not known. The V gene's germline CDR1 is SGHDT and CDR2 YYEEEE. The CDR3 consists of 19 residues. The germline V and J ends were trimmed by 1 base and 4 bases, with 23 bases remaining between them. Assay used: immunoSEQ multiplex PCR; TCRdb lists only in-frame clones, some missing. The sample consists of a few thousand clones, roughly 64% of them appearing once. This sample was taken from a study of CD8 T cell repertoires and HIV-1 epitope variants. Study-wide background: Epitopes were three Gag families plus Nef HW9 and YT9.

V is TRBV5-6 and J is TRBJ2-2, with D possibly called TRBD1 or TRBD2 (5 bases each). This TCR derives from a male donor with HIV. The sequencing sample was made of cultured CD8+ T cells derived from PBMCs. The DNA for the CDR3 is TGTGCCAGCAGCTTGCTGTATTCACCACCATTGGGGGTCACCGGGGAGCTGTTTTTT. It specifies CASSLLYSPPLGVTGELFF. Full variable domain (outside the CDR3, taken from reference TRBV5-6 and TRBJ2-2): DAGVTQSPTHLIKTRGQQVTLRCSPKSGHDTVSWYQQALGQGPQFIFQYYEEEERQRGNFPDRFSGHQFPNYSSELNVNALLLGDSALYLCASSLLYSPPLGVTGELFFGEGSRLTVL.